This T cell receptor (beta chain) was sequenced for a study of blood T cell repertoires in COVID-19. Germline assignment: CDR1 SEHNR and CDR2 FQNEAQ (reference sequence). The V gene end was trimmed by 5 bases and the J gene end by 5 bases; junction bases not matched to a gene: 11. The CDR3 is 15 amino acids. Data came from immunoSEQ multiplex PCR; TCRdb stores just in-frame clones and leaves some out. The sample records about 240,000 clones, 75% to 85% being singletons. The clonotype comes from a woman aged 55-70 years with active or convalescent COVID-19. This sequence joins TRBV7-9 and TRBJ1-1; 7 nucleotides match TRBD1. Sequencing was carried out using peripheral blood. DNA for the CDR3: TGTGCCAGCAGCCAATTAACAGGGGTGGTTACTGAAGCTTTCTTT. Translation: CASSQLTGVVTEAFF.